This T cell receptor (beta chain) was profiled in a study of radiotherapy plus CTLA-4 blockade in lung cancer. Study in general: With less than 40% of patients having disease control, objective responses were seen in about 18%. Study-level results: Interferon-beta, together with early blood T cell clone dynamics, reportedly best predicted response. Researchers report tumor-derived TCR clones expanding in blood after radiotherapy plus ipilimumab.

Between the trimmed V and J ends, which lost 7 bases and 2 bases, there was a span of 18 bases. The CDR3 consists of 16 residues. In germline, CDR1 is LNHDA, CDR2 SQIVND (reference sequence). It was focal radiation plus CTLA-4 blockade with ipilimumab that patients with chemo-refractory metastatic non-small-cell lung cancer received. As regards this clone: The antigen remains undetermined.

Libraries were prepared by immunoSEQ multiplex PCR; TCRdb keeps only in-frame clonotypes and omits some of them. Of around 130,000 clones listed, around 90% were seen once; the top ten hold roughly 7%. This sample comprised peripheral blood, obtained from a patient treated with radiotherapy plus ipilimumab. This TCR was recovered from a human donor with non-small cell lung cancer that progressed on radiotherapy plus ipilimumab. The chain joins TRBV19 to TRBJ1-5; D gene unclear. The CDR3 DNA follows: TGTGCCAGTACCGATCGGGGAAACTGGGGCAATCAGCCCCAGCATTTT. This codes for CASTDRGNWGNQPQHF. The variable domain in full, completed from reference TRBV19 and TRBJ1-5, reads DGGITQSPKYLFRKEGQNVTLSCEQNLNHDAMYWYRQDPGQGLRLIYYSQIVNDFQKGDIAEGYSVSREKKESFPLTVTSAQKNPTAFYLCASTDRGNWGNQPQHFGDGTRLSIL.